The 22 T cell receptor beta chains presented below share a single source sample, sequenced in a study of blood T cell repertoires in COVID-19. The assay was immunoSEQ multiplex PCR, and TCRdb's table has in-frame clones only and misses some. Of about 200,000 clones in the sample, around nine tenths are singletons; the top ten hold about 6.3%. The sequenced sample was peripheral blood. These receptor sequences come from a man between 60 and 75 years old who had recovered from COVID-19.

This rearrangement joins TRBV5-1 to TRBJ2-3, with a weak D call TRBD1 (5 bases). CDR1 and CDR2 (germline): SGHRS, YFSETQ. With 2 bases removed from V and 2 bases from J, the gap between germline ends came to 18 bases. The CDR3 runs 17 residues. CDR3 DNA sequence: TGCGCCAGCAGCTTCCTTGGATTAAATGGGGCCACAGATACGCAGTATTTT. Amino acid sequence: CASSFLGLNGATDTQYF.

The V and J genes are TRBV25-1 and TRBJ1-6; 10 bases fit TRBD1. Germline lookup yields CDR1 MGHDK and CDR2 SYGVNS. The CDR3 sequence is 15 residues long. Trimming removed 4 bases from V and 7 bases from J; junction bases left unmatched: 4. The CDR3 DNA reads as TGTGCCAGCAGTGGGGGACAGGGGTTCAATTCACCCCTCCACTTT. Residues: CASSGGQGFNSPLHF.

This chain connects TRBV5-4 to TRBJ2-7, with 7 nucleotides matching TRBD2. This CDR3 region has 13 residues. Germline CDR1 reads SGHNT; CDR2 reads YYREEE (reference sequence). Trimming at V came to 5 bases and at J to 0 bases, leaving 2 bases not matched to a gene. The CDR3 sequence is CASSRTSSYEQYF. CDR3 nucleotide sequence: TGTGCCAGCAGTCGGACTAGCTCCTACGAGCAGTACTTC.

V and J are TRBV18 and TRBJ1-1; TRBD1 matches 7 bases. This CDR3 contains 15 residues. Germline V gives CDR1 KGHSH, CDR2 LQKENI. The V gene end was trimmed by 3 bases and the J gene end by 7 bases; junction bases not matched to a gene: 11. CDR3 nucleotides: TGTGCCAGCTCACCCGGACAGGTTGGTTCGAGTGAAGCTTTCTTT. Translation gives CASSPGQVGSSEAFF.

This clone showed up just once. The chain joins TRBV30 to TRBJ1-6; perhaps TRBD1 as D (5 bases). The germline V gene encodes CDR1 GTSNPN and CDR2 SVGIG (reference sequence). The CDR3 loop spans 14 amino acids. V shed 0 bases and J shed 6 bases, with 9 bases lying between them. In nucleotides, the CDR3 is TGTGCCTGGAGTGTAGCAGGGTTTAATTCACCCCTCCACTTT. Protein sequence: CAWSVAGFNSPLHF. The full variable domain, rest sourced from reference TRBV30 and TRBJ1-6, is SQTIHQWPATLVQPVGSPLSLECTVEGTSNPNLYWYRQAAGRGLQLLFYSVGIGQISSEVPQNLSASRPQDRQFILSSKKLLLSDSGFYLCAWSVAGFNSPLHFGNGTRLTVT.

CDR3 loop: CASSPKRREVNEKLFF. CDR3 nucleotides: TGTGCCAGCAGCCCCAAAAGAAGGGAGGTCAATGAAAAACTGTTTTTT. This chain uses TRBV14 with TRBJ1-4; D is undetermined. Germline values: CDR1 SGHDN, CDR2 FVKESK. This CDR3 has 16 amino acids. V lost 4 bases and J 5 bases, leaving 17 bases between the germline ends.

The chain recombines TRBV7-8 with TRBJ1-4; D is ambiguous. Germline-derived CDR1 and CDR2 are SGHVS and FQNEAQ. This CDR3 spans 15 amino acids. Trimming stripped 3 bases from V and 5 bases from J, with 13 bases between. Written as DNA, the CDR3 is TGTGCCAGCAGCTTGTTAGGGAGGCCAAATGAAAAACTGTTTTTT. It yields the protein CASSLLGRPNEKLFF.

The rearrangement joins TRBV5-6 to TRBJ1-5; 8 bases line up with TRBD1. Trimming took 4 bases from V and 2 from J; bases not matched to a gene: 8. Germline CDR1 is SGHDT and CDR2 is YYEEEE. The CDR3 contains 16 residues. The CDR3 DNA is TGTGCCAGCAGCATCGCCGGGACAGGTGGCAATCAGCCCCAGCATTTT. Its translation is CASSIAGTGGNQPQHF.

This clone was seen a few times. The rearrangement joins TRBV9 to TRBJ2-1, with D maybe TRBD2 (6 bases). Looked up from germline, CDR1 is SGDLS and CDR2 is YYNGEE. The V end lost 4 bases, the J end lost 9 bases, and 11 bases lay between the germline ends. This CDR3 is built from 12 residues. The CDR3 spells CASSTGGIEQFF. In DNA form, the CDR3 reads TGTGCCAGCAGCACTGGGGGGATTGAGCAGTTCTTC. Looking up the rest from reference TRBV9 and TRBJ2-1 gives the full variable domain: DSGVTQTPKHLITATGQRVTLRCSPRSGDLSVYWYQQSLDQGLQFLIQYYNGEERAKGNILERFSAQQFPDLHSELNLSSLELGDSALYFCASSTGGIEQFFGPGTRLTVL.

This chain connects TRBV12-3 or TRBV12-4 to TRBJ2-7; perhaps TRBD2 as D (7 bases). Trimming shortened V by 2 bases and J by 6 bases, and 11 bases separated the two germline ends. This CDR3 spans 13 amino acids. The CDR3 region is CASSLWGGGEQYF. The CDR3 bases are TGTGCCAGCAGTTTATGGGGAGGGGGCGAGCAGTACTTC.

V is TRBV29-1 and J is TRBJ1-5, with 7 bases aligning to TRBD1. Germline V gives CDR1 SQVTM, CDR2 ANQGSEA. V lost 8 bases, J lost 5 bases, and 12 bases stayed unmatched. The CDR3 contains 14 residues. CDR3: CSFSGGTGDQPQHF. As DNA, the CDR3 is TGCAGCTTTTCTGGGGGCACAGGGGATCAGCCCCAGCATTTT.

The table lists this clone with a few counts. The genes are TRBV9 and TRBJ1-5; 7 bases align to TRBD1. The germline V gene encodes CDR1 SGDLS and CDR2 YYNGEE. The V segment lost 2 bases and the J segment 6 bases; nucleotides outside the gene matches: 5. This CDR3 has 14 residues. CDR3 nucleotides: TGTGCCAGCAGCGTGCCCCCAGGGGGTCAGCCCCAGCATTTT. Encoded protein: CASSVPPGGQPQHF.

The chain uses TRBV5-4 and TRBJ1-1; no definite D call. This CDR3 is 15 amino acids long. Between the trimmed V and J ends, which lost 5 bases and 4 bases, there was a span of 18 bases. Germline-derived CDR1 and CDR2 are SGHNT and YYREEE (reference sequence). CDR3 amino acids: CASSPGGFGGTEAFF. Here the CDR3 DNA reads TGTGCCAGCAGTCCCGGCGGTTTCGGTGGCACTGAAGCTTTCTTT.

The chain links TRBV5-8 to TRBJ2-3; 11 nucleotides line up with TRBD1. The CDR3 length is 16 residues. Germline V gives CDR1 SGHTS, CDR2 YDEGEE. J gave up 2 bases and V 4 bases, and 6 bases lay outside the gene matches. The CDR3 bases are TGTGCCAGCAGCCCGGGACAGGGGGGCCCCACAGATACGCAGTATTTT. As protein: CASSPGQGGPTDTQYF.

The rearrangement joins TRBV4-1 to TRBJ1-2; the D is unclear. CDR1 MGHRA and CDR2 YSYEKL come from the germline V gene. The V end lost 4 bases, the J end lost 3 bases, and 15 bases lay between the germline ends. The length of the CDR3 is 15 residues. The DNA for the CDR3 is TGCGCCAGCAGCCTAAGAGTCGGGGTAGACTATGGCTACACCTTC. It codes for CASSLRVGVDYGYTF.

The J gene is TRBJ1-3, the V gene TRBV18; 8 bases are a match to TRBD1. CDR3 size: 15 residues. Germline V CDR1 and CDR2: KGHSH, LQKENI. V lost 4 bases, J lost 2 bases, and 4 bases stayed unmatched. CDR3 sequence (DNA): TGTGCCAGCTCACTGTGGACAGGGCCTGGAAACACCATATATTTT. Translating it yields CASSLWTGPGNTIYF. The variable domain in full, with the rest retrieved from reference TRBV18 and TRBJ1-3, is NAGVMQNPRHLVRRRGQEARLRCSPMKGHSHVYWYRQLPEEGLKFMVYLQKENIIDESGMPKERFSAEFPKEGPSILRIQQVVRGDSAAYFCASSLWTGPGNTIYFGEGSWLTVV.

This clone was seen only once. DNA of the CDR3: TGTGCCAGCAGCTTCGTTGCAGGGCAGAGCAATCAGCCCCAGCATTTT. Encoded protein: CASSFVAGQSNQPQHF. This chain connects TRBV7-2 to TRBJ1-5, with D possibly TRBD1 on 5 matching bases. Trimming pared 3 bases from V and 1 base from J, leaving 13 bases between. Germline V gene data show CDR1 as SGHTA and CDR2 as FQGNSA. The CDR3 has 16 amino acids.

This chain links TRBV7-3 with TRBJ2-3; D is perhaps TRBD2 (6 bases). The CDR3 sequence is 14 residues long. With 5 bases removed from V and 2 bases from J, the gap between germline ends came to 11 bases. Germline V gene lookup returns CDR1 SGHTA and CDR2 FQGTGA. This CDR3 is CASSRSGSTDTQYF. Here the CDR3 DNA reads TGTGCCAGCAGCCGTAGCGGTTCCACAGATACGCAGTATTTT.

This rearrangement joins TRBV7-2 to TRBJ2-7; 8 bases line up with TRBD2. This CDR3 is built from 15 residues. The V gene end was trimmed by 5 bases and the J gene end by 5 bases; junction bases not matched to a gene: 11. CDR1 and CDR2 (germline): SGHTA, FQGNSA. CDR3 in DNA: TGTGCCAGCAGCCCACGAGTAGCGGGAATGGACGAGCAGTACTTC. Translating gives CASSPRVAGMDEQYF.

V and J are TRBV28 and TRBJ2-7, with 11 bases matching TRBD1. Germline V gene lookup returns CDR1 MDHEN and CDR2 SYDVKM. The CDR3 covers 14 residues. V shed 1 base, J shed 6 bases, and the junction held 2 bases outside the gene matches. CDR3 DNA: TGTGCCAGCAGTTTATTTGGGACAGGGGGCGAGCAGTACTTC. This sequence encodes CASSLFGTGGEQYF.

The chain joins TRBV28 to TRBJ1-2; the D is unclear. Trimming removed 3 bases at V and 9 bases at J, with 14 bases between. The length of the CDR3 is 13 residues. From germline, CDR1 is MDHEN and CDR2 SYDVKM. CDR3 nucleotide sequence: TGTGCCAGCAGTTTGAATTCCGGGAGGAGCTACACCTTC. Protein: CASSLNSGRSYTF.

The V and J genes are TRBV12-3 or TRBV12-4 and TRBJ1-2; the D gene is possibly TRBD1 (6 bases). With 2 bases removed from V and 5 bases from J, the gap between germline ends came to 9 bases. The CDR3 covers 13 residues. The CDR3 DNA is TGTGCCAGCAGTTTAAACAGGGCTTATGGCTACACCTTC. Residues: CASSLNRAYGYTF.